The clone carrying this T cell receptor beta chain was seen ten or more times. The antigen is not known. The sample originates from a study of T cell repertoires in cytomegalovirus infection. Whole-study context: TCR beta signatures that were public indicated CMV infection and matching HLA type.

General study results and limits: Carriers of CMV and the relevant HLA type were discriminated by public TCR beta frequency. Ex vivo responses were dominated by HLA-C-restricted CMV-specific TCR beta clonotypes.

TCRdb processed the reads anew with MiXCR; each CDR3 protein has one entry. This repertoire shows approximately 240,000 distinct CDR3 sequences, about 12% found once; its top ten account for 1.5% to 2%. This CDR3 comprises 12 residues. The germline gives CDR1 SGHTA, CDR2 FQGNSA. V gave up 11 bases and J gave up 9 bases, with 17 bases separating them. The clonotype was recovered from a human donor in good health (CMV status not recorded). Some clones in this sample may be carry-over from other donors' samples. The J gene is TRBJ2-1, the V gene TRBV7-2; D is unclear. Sample: PBMCs. CDR3 coding DNA: TGTGCCTCCGGGCCCTATGTGGGTGAGCAGTTCTTC. Translated: CASGPYVGEQFF.